The 24 T cell receptor beta chains below come from one sample, sequenced in a study of shared clonotypes between healthy human individuals. TCRdb's copy holds only in-frame clones and misses some; the assay was immunoSEQ multiplex PCR. Altogether under 850,000 clones are present, 72% being singletons, with the ten largest covering around 1.7%. The specimen was memory CD4+ T cells sorted from blood. Subset defined: CD45RA-negative fraction. The receptors originated from a woman younger than 45 in good health.

This clone was picked up one time. V gene TRBV9 combines with J gene TRBJ2-1, with D possibly TRBD1 on 6 matching bases. The germline V gene encodes CDR1 SGDLS and CDR2 YYNGEE. V was trimmed by 0 bases and J by 3 bases, leaving 13 bases between them. The CDR3 has 16 residues. CDR3 sequence reads: CASSVGWGQGYNEQFF. CDR3 nucleotide sequence: TGTGCCAGCAGCGTAGGTTGGGGGCAAGGCTACAATGAGCAGTTCTTC.

V gene TRBV5-1 combines with J gene TRBJ2-5; D is uncertain. Germline CDR1 SGHRS, CDR2 YFSETQ. The CDR3 loop spans 15 amino acids. The V gene lost 3 bases and the J gene lost 2 bases, with 14 bases spanning the gap. The CDR3 protein is CASSSDPPPQETQYF. DNA of the CDR3: TGCGCCAGCAGCTCGGACCCCCCACCTCAAGAGACCCAGTACTTC.

This sequence joins TRBV25-1 and TRBJ2-5; 10 positions agree with TRBD1. V gave up 6 bases and J gave up 2 bases; unmatched junction bases: 6. Germline lookup yields CDR1 MGHDK and CDR2 SYGVNS. CDR3 length: 15 amino acids. The CDR3, as DNA: TGTGCCAGCAGGCCGGGACAGGGGATTCAAGAGACCCAGTACTTC. It specifies CASRPGQGIQETQYF.

This clone was seen a single time. The chain has TRBV19 and TRBJ2-3; D gene unclear. Trimming removed 8 bases at V and 0 bases at J, with 15 bases between. The CDR3 has 15 amino acids. Germline CDR1 is LNHDA and CDR2 is SQIVND (reference sequence). DNA for the CDR3: TGTGCCAGTGAAGCGATAGGGTCAAGCACAGATACGCAGTATTTT. It specifies CASEAIGSSTDTQYF.

This clone was seen only once. The chain carries TRBV10-1 and TRBJ2-5; D may be TRBD2 (5 bases). Germline CDR1 WNHNN, CDR2 SYGVQD (reference sequence). The CDR3 sequence is 15 residues long. The V gene lost 8 bases and the J gene lost 2 bases, with 18 bases spanning the gap. CDR3 residues: CASSKPDREQETQYF. DNA for the CDR3: TGCGCCAGCTCCAAGCCCGATAGGGAGCAAGAGACCCAGTACTTC.

The chain couples TRBV27 to TRBJ2-1; D is unresolved. Trimming pared 1 base from V and 6 bases from J, leaving 7 bases between. This CDR3 region has 13 residues. Germline V gene lookup returns CDR1 MNHEY and CDR2 SMNVEV (reference sequence). The CDR3 bases are TGTGCCAGCAGTTTATGGGCTACCAATGAGCAGTTCTTC. This encodes CASSLWATNEQFF.

This clone has ten or more counts. The J gene is TRBJ2-1, the V gene TRBV11-2, with 7 bases that match TRBD2. The CDR3 sequence is 14 residues long. Germline V gene data show CDR1 as SGHAT and CDR2 as FQNNGV. V lost 6 bases, J lost 6 bases, and 8 bases stayed unmatched. CDR3 loop: CASSGWEGSNEQFF. The CDR3 bases are TGTGCCAGCAGTGGATGGGAGGGGAGCAATGAGCAGTTCTTC.

This clone was seen a handful of times. The chain combines TRBV19 with TRBJ2-1; D might be TRBD1 or TRBD2, each matching 6 bases. V lost 5 bases and J 9 bases, leaving 14 bases between the germline ends. The CDR3 totals 13 residues. Per the germline V gene, CDR1 is LNHDA and CDR2 is SQIVND (reference sequence). The CDR3, as DNA: TGTGCCAGTAGTTTGGGGGGCAAGGGTGAGCAGTTCTTC. Its protein product is CASSLGGKGEQFF.

The chain joins TRBV11-2 to TRBJ1-2; D may be TRBD1 (5 bases). The V gene lost 1 base and the J gene lost 3 bases, with 6 bases spanning the gap. Germline lookup yields CDR1 SGHAT and CDR2 FQNNGV. This CDR3 comprises 13 residues. Written as DNA, the CDR3 is TGTGCCAGCAGCTTAGGAGGGGACTATGGCTACACCTTC. It encodes CASSLGGDYGYTF. Full variable domain (missing parts from reference TRBV11-2 and TRBJ1-2): EAGVAQSPRYKIIEKRQSVAFWCNPISGHATLYWYQQILGQGPKLLIQFQNNGVVDDSQLPKDRFSAERLKGVDSTLKIQPAKLEDSAVYLCASSLGGDYGYTFGSGTRLTVV.

The chain couples TRBV5-1 to TRBJ2-7; D is unclear. CDR1 SGHRS and CDR2 YFSETQ come from the germline V gene. The CDR3 has 13 residues. V dropped 5 bases and J dropped 3 bases, with 12 bases sitting between them. The CDR3 nucleotides read TGCGCCAGCAGACGTGACCATTTCTACGAGCAGTACTTC. It specifies CASRRDHFYEQYF.

The chain recombines TRBV15 with TRBJ2-1, with D perhaps given as TRBD1 or TRBD2 (5 bases each). Trimming removed 2 bases from V and 11 bases from J, with 16 bases in between. Germline CDR1 LNHNV, CDR2 YYDKDF (reference sequence). The CDR3 contains 14 residues. In nucleotides, the CDR3 is TGTGCCACCAGCAGAACCCTGCCGGGACCCCAGCAGTTCTTC. Translating gives CATSRTLPGPQQFF.

This chain links TRBV29-1 with TRBJ1-3; TRBD1 matches at 8 bases. CDR1 and CDR2 from the germline V gene are SQVTM and ANQGSEA. The CDR3 has 13 residues. V lost 7 bases, J lost 8 bases, and 10 bases stayed unmatched. The CDR3 bases are TGCAGCGCCCTCCCCGACAGGGGTGACACCATATATTTT. It translates to CSALPDRGDTIYF. The full variable domain, in which reference TRBV29-1 and TRBJ1-3 provide the parts outside the CDR3, is SAVISQKPSRDICQRGTSLTIQCQVDSQVTMMFWYRQQPGQSLTLIATANQGSEATYESGFVIDKFPISRPNLTFSTLTVSNMSPEDSSIYLCSALPDRGDTIYFGEGSWLTVV.

This clone appeared once. The gene calls are TRBV28 and TRBJ2-5; tentatively, D is TRBD2 (6 bases). Germline V lookup: CDR1 MDHEN, CDR2 SYDVKM. The CDR3 is made up of 12 amino acids. V lost 6 bases, J lost 8 bases, and 13 bases lay in between. In DNA, the CDR3 is TGTGCCAGCAGCCCAGGAGGGAGAACCCAGTACTTC. It specifies CASSPGGRTQYF.

V usage is TRBV6-5 and J usage is TRBJ2-7; 10 bases are a match to TRBD2. Germline loops: CDR1 MNHEY, CDR2 SVGAGI. CDR3 length: 15 amino acids. The V segment lost 0 bases and the J segment 6 bases; nucleotides outside the gene matches: 5. The CDR3 here is CASSYSSLAGVEQYF. The CDR3, as DNA: TGTGCCAGCAGTTACTCGAGCCTAGCGGGAGTCGAGCAGTACTTC.

This clone has at least ten counts. The V gene is TRBV11-2, the J gene TRBJ2-2, with D maybe TRBD1 (6 bases). Trimming pared 2 bases from V and 6 bases from J, leaving 10 bases between. From germline, CDR1 is SGHAT and CDR2 FQNNGV. CDR3 size: 14 residues. In DNA, the CDR3 is TGTGCCAGCAGCTTAACAGGGATGGCCGGGGAGCTGTTTTTT. The encoded protein is CASSLTGMAGELFF.

This rearrangement joins TRBV7-3 to TRBJ2-1, with D uncertain. The CDR3 totals 15 residues. Germline CDR1 is SGHTA and CDR2 is FQGTGA. V was trimmed by 2 bases and J by 2 bases, leaving 10 bases between them. CDR3 bases: TGTGCCAGCAGCTTATCCCAGAGCGCCTACAATGAGCAGTTCTTC. Residues: CASSLSQSAYNEQFF.

V usage is TRBV30 and J usage is TRBJ2-5; a weak D match, TRBD2 (5 bases). The ends were cut back, 0 bases at V and 5 bases at J, with 13 bases in the middle. Germline V gives CDR1 GTSNPN, CDR2 SVGIG (reference sequence). The length of the CDR3 is 14 residues. CDR3 in amino acids: CAWSVSSGSETQYF. In nucleotides, the CDR3 is TGTGCCTGGAGTGTAAGCTCGGGGTCCGAGACCCAGTACTTC.

The V and J genes are TRBV2 and TRBJ1-3, with D unresolved. Germline V lookup: CDR1 SNHLY, CDR2 FYNNEI. The CDR3 consists of 14 residues. The V gene lost 7 bases and the J gene lost 1 base, with 11 bases spanning the gap. CDR3 sequence: CASTLTESGNTIYF. The DNA of the CDR3 is TGTGCCAGCACCCTGACCGAGTCTGGAAACACCATATATTTT.

The chain uses TRBV6-5 and TRBJ1-1; 9 bases match TRBD1. Germline assignment: CDR1 MNHEY and CDR2 SVGAGI. The CDR3 covers 15 residues. J gave up 4 bases and V 0 bases, and 3 bases lay outside the gene matches. The CDR3: CASSYSSTGGTEAFF. DNA of the CDR3: TGTGCCAGCAGTTACTCCTCGACAGGGGGCACTGAAGCTTTCTTT.

The V gene is TRBV5-6, the J gene TRBJ2-3; unclear D gene. The CDR3 covers 16 residues. V lost 0 bases to trimming and J lost 0 bases, with 11 bases between them. Germline V CDR1 and CDR2: SGHDT, YYEEEE. CDR3 loop: CASSLVGVTSTDTQYF. The CDR3, as DNA: TGTGCCAGCAGCTTGGTAGGCGTAACTAGCACAGATACGCAGTATTTT.

This clone has more than one count but fewer than ten. The V and J genes are TRBV25-1 and TRBJ2-2; the D is unclear. Germline values: CDR1 MGHDK, CDR2 SYGVNS. Trimming stripped 4 bases from V and 3 bases from J, with 9 bases between. The CDR3 is 14 amino acids. DNA of the CDR3: TGTGCCAGCAGTGGCACTCTCGACACCGGGGAGCTGTTTTTT. Encoded protein: CASSGTLDTGELFF.

The chain recombines TRBV7-2 with TRBJ2-5, with TRBD1 matching over 7 bases. The J call may be wrong; the DNA end is better matched by TRBJ2-7. The germline V gene encodes CDR1 SGHTA and CDR2 FQGNSA. The CDR3 is 16 amino acids. CDR3 region: CASGKGVWDSTYEQYF. DNA for the CDR3: TGTGCCAGCGGGAAGGGGGTGTGGGACAGTACCTACGAGCAGTACTTC.

The chain combines TRBV5-8 with TRBJ1-4; D remains unclear. V was cut by 0 bases and J by 0 bases, with 6 bases left in between. The CDR3 has 15 residues. Germline CDR1 and CDR2: SGHTS and YDEGEE. In nucleotides, the CDR3 is TGTGCCAGCAGCTTGGTGACCACAACTAATGAAAAACTGTTTTTT. Protein sequence: CASSLVTTTNEKLFF.

The chain employs TRBV6-4 and TRBJ1-2; 9 bases map to TRBD1. Germline lookup yields CDR1 MRHNA and CDR2 SNTAGT. Trimming at V came to 3 bases and at J to 8 bases, leaving 10 bases not matched to a gene. The CDR3 runs 15 residues. CDR3 sequence: CASSERTGERWGYTF. The CDR3 DNA reads TGTGCCAGCAGTGAAAGGACAGGGGAAAGGTGGGGCTACACCTTC.